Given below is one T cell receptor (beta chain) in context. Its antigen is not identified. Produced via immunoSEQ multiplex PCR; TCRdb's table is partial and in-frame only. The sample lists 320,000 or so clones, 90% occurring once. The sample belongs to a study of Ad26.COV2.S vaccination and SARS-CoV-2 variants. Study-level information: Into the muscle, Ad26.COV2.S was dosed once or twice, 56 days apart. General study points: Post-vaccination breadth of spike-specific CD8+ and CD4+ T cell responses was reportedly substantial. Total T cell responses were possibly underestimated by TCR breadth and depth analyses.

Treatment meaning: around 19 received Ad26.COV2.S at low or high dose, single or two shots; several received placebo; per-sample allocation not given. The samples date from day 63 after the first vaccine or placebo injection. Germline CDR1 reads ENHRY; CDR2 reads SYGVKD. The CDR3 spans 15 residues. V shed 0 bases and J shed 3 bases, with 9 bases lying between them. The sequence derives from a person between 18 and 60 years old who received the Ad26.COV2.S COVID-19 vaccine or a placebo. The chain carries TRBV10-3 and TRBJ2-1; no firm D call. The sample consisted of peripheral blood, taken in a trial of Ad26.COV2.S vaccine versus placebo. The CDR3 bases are TGTGCCATCAGTGAGTCGGCAATTAACTACAATGAGCAGTTCTTC. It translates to CAISESAINYNEQFF.